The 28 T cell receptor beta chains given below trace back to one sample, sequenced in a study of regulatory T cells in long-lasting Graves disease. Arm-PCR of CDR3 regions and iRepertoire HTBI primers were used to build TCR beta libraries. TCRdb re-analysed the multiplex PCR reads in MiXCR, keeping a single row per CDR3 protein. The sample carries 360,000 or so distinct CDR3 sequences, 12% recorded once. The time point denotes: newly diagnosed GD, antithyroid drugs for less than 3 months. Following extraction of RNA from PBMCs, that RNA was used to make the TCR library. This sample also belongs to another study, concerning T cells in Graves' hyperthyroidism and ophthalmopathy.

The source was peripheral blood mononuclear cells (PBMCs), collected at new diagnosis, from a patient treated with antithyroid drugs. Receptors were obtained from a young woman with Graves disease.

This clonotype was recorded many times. CDR3 residues: CASREEAYYNEQFF. CDR3 DNA sequence: TGTGCCAGCAGGGAGGAGGCGTACTACAATGAGCAGTTCTTC. This chain joins TRBV7-6 and TRBJ2-1, with a possible D match to TRBD2 (5 bases). Germline CDR1 reads SGHVS; CDR2 reads FNYEAQ. V was cut by 6 bases and J by 3 bases, with 12 bases left in between. There are 14 residues in the CDR3.

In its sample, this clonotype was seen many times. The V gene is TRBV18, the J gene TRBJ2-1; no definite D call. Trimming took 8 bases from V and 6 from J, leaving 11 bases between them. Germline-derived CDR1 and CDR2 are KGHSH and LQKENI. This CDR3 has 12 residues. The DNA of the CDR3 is TGTGCCAGCAGCCCTACCTTCAATGAGCAGTTCTTC. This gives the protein CASSPTFNEQFF.

The CDR3, as DNA: TGTGCCAGCAGCTTAGCGACTGGCTCTGGAAACACCATATATTTT. Its translation: CASSLATGSGNTIYF. The gene calls are TRBV7-2 and TRBJ1-3; D is unclear. The germline gives CDR1 SGHTA, CDR2 FQGNSA. V dropped 0 bases and J dropped 0 bases, with 6 bases sitting between them. CDR3 length: 15 amino acids.

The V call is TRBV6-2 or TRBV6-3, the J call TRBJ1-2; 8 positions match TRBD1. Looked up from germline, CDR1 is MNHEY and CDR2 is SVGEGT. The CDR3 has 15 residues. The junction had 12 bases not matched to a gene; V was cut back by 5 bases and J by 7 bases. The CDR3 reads CASSTQGALALGYTF. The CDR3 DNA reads TGTGCCAGCAGTACCCAGGGGGCCTTAGCTCTTGGCTACACCTTC.

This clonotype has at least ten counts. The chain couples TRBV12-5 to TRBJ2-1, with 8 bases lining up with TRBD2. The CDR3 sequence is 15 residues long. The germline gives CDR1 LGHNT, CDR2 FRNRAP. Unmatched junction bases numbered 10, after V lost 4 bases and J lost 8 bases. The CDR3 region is CASGSRSGAGDEQFF. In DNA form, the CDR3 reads TGTGCTAGTGGTTCCCGTAGCGGGGCTGGGGATGAGCAGTTCTTC.

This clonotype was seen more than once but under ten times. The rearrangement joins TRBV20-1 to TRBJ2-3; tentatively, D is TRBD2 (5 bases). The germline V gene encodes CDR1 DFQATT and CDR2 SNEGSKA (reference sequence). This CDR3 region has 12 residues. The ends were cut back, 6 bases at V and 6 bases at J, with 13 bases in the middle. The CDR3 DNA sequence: TGCAGTGCGGCGGGTGGGGTTGATACGCAGTATTTT. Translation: CSAAGGVDTQYF.

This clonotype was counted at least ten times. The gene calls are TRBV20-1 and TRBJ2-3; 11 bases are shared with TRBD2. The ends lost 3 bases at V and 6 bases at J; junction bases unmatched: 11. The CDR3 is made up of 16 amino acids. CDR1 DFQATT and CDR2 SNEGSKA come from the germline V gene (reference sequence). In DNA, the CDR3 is TGCAGTGCTAGGGGACTAGCGGTCCTCCGGCACGATACGCAGTATTTT. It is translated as CSARGLAVLRHDTQYF.

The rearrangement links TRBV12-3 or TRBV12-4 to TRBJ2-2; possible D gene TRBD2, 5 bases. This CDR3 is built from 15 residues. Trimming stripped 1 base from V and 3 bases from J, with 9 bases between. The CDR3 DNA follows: TGTGCCAGCAGTTTAGGAGGGTATTACACCGGGGAGCTGTTTTTT. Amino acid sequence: CASSLGGYYTGELFF.

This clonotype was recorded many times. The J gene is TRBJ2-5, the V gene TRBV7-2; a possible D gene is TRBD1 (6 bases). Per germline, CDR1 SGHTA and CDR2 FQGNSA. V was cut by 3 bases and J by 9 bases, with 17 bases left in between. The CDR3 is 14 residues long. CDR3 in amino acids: CASSFRFSGVAQYF. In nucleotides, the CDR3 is TGTGCCAGCAGCTTCCGGTTCTCAGGGGTGGCCCAGTACTTC.

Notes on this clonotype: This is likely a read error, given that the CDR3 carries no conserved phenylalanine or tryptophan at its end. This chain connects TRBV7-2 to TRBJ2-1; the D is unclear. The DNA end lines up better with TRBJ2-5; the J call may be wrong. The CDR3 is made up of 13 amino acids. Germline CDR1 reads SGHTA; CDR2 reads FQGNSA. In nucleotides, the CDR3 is TGTGCCAGCAGCCATTCGTTCAAAGAGACCCAGTACTCC. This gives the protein CASSHSFKETQYS.

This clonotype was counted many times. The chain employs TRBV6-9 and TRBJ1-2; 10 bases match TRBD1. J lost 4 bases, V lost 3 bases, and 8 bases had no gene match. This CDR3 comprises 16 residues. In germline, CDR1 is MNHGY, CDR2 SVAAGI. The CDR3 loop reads CASSYVRTGGGYGYTF. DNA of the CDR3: TGTGCCAGCAGTTACGTGAGGACAGGGGGAGGCTATGGCTACACCTTC.

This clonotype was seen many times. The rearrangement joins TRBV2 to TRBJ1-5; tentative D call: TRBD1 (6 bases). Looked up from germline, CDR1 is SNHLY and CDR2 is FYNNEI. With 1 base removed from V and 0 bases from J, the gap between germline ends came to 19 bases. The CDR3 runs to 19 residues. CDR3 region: CASSEEGGYPFYSNQPQHF. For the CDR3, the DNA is TGTGCCAGCAGTGAAGAGGGGGGGTACCCTTTTTATAGCAATCAGCCCCAGCATTTT.

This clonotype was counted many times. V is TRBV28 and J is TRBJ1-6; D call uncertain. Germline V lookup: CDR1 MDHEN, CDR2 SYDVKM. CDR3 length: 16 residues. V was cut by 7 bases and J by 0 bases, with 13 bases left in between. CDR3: CASTLVESSYNSPLHF. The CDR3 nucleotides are TGTGCCAGCACCCTAGTCGAGAGCTCCTATAATTCACCCCTCCACTTT.

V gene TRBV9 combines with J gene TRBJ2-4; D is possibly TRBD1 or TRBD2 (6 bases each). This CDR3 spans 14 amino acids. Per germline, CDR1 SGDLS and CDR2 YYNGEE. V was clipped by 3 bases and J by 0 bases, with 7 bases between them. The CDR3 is CASSEGGAKNIQYF. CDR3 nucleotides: TGTGCCAGCAGCGAGGGGGGAGCCAAAAACATTCAGTACTTC.

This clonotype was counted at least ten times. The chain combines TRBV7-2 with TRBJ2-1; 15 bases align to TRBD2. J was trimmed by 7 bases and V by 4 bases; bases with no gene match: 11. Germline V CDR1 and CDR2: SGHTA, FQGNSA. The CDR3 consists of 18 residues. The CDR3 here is CASSSWRTSGGALNEQFF. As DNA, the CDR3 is TGTGCCAGCAGCTCTTGGCGGACTAGCGGGGGGGCCTTAAATGAGCAGTTCTTC.

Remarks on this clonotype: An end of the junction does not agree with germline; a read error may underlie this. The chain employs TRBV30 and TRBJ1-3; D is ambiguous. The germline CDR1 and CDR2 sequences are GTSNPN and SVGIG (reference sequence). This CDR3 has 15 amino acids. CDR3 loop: CAWSVLRGSGPELFF. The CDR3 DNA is TGTGCCTGGAGTGTACTTCGTGGCTCAGGACCCGAACTTTTTTTT.

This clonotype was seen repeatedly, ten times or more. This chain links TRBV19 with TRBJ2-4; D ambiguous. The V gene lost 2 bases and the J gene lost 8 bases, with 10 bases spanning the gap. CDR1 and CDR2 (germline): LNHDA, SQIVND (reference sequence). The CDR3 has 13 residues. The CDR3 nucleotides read TGTGCCAGTAGTATATCTACTTCTTACATTCAGTACTTC. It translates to CASSISTSYIQYF.

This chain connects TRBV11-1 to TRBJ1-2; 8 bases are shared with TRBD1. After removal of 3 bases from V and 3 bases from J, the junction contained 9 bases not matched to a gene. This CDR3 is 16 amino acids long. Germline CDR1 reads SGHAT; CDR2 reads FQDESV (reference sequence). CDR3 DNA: TGTGCCAGCAGCTTGACGGACAGGGACTCACACTATGGCTACACCTTC. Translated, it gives CASSLTDRDSHYGYTF.

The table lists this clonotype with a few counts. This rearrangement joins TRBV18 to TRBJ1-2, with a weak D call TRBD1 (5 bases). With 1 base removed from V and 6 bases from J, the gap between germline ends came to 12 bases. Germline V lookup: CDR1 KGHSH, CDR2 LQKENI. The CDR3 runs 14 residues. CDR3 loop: CASSPQRQSDGYTF. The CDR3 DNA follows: TGTGCCAGCTCACCACAGCGACAGTCGGATGGCTACACCTTC.

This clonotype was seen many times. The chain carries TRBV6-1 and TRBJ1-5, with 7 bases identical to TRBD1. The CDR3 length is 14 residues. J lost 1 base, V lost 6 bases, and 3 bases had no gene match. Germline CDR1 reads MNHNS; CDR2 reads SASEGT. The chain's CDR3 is CASRPGQSNQPQHF. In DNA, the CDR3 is TGTGCCAGCAGGCCGGGACAGAGCAATCAGCCCCAGCATTTT.

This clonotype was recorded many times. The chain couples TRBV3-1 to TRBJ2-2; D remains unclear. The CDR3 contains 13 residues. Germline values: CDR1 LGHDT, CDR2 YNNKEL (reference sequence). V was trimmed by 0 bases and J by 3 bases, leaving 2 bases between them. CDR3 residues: CASSQEDTGELFF. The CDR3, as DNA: TGTGCCAGCAGCCAAGAGGACACCGGGGAGCTGTTTTTT.

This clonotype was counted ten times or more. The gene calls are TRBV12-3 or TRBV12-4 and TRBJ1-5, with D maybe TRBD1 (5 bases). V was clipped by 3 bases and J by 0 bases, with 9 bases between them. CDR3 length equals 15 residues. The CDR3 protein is CASSFSRVSNQPQHF. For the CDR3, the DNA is TGTGCCAGCAGTTTCTCCAGGGTTAGCAATCAGCCCCAGCATTTT.

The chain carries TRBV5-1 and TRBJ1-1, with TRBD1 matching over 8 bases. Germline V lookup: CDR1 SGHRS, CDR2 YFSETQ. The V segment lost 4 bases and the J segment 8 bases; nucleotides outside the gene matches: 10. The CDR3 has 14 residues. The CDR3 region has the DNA TGCGCCAGCAGCACCCAGGACAGGGCACTCGAAGCTTTCTTT. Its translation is CASSTQDRALEAFF.

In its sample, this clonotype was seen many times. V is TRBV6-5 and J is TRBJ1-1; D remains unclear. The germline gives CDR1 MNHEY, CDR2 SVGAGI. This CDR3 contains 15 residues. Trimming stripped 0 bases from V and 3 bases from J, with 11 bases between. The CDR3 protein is CASSYSPFGDTEAFF. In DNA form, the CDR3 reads TGTGCCAGCAGTTACTCGCCATTCGGGGACACTGAAGCTTTCTTT.

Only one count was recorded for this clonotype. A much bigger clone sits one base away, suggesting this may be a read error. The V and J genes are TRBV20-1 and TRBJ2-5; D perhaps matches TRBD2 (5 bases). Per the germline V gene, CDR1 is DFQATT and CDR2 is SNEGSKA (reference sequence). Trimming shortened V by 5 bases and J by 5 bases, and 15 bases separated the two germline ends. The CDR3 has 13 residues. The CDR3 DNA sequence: TGCAGTGCTCAGGCGAGAGGGATGGAGACCCAGTACTTC. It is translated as CSAQARGMETQYF.

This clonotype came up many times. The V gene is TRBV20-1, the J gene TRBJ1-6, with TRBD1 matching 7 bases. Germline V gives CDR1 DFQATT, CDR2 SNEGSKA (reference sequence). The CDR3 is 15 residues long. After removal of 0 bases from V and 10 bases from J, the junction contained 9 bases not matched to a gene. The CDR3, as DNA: TGCAGTGCTAGAGAGGATACAGGGGTGAGGTCACCCCTCCACTTT. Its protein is CSAREDTGVRSPLHF.

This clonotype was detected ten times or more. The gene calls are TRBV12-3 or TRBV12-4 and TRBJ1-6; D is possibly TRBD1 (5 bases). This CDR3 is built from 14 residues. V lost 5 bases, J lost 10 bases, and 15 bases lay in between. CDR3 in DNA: TGTGCCAGCAGTGAATCAGGGTCGGACTCACCCCTCCACTTT. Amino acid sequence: CASSESGSDSPLHF.

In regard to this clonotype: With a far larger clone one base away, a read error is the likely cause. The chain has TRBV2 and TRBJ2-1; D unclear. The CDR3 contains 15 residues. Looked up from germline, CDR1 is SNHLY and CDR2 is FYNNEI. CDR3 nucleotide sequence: TGTGCCAGCAGCTTAGAACACACCTCCTACAATGAGCAGCTCTTC. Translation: CASSLEHTSYNEQLF.